This TCR beta chain was identified in a study of T cell repertoires in cytomegalovirus infection. General study points: HLA-C-restricted TCR beta clonotypes specific for CMV led the ex vivo response.

This clonotype was recorded a few times. As yet, its antigen is unknown. The germline V gene encodes CDR1 SGHVS and CDR2 FQNEAQ. CDR3 size: 21 residues. Germline trimming cut 5 bases from V and 2 bases from J; bases unmatched to any gene: 20. MiXCR, run by TCRdb on the reads, gives a single entry per CDR3 protein. The sample consists of 150,000 to 200,000 distinct CDR3 sequences, 17% of them appearing once. The chain employs TRBV7-8 and TRBJ2-5; 13 bases match TRBD2. Sequenced input: CD8+ T cells from PBMCs. This clonotype originated in a human donor in good health (CMV status not recorded). Some clones in this sample may be carry-over from other donors' samples. CDR3 region: CASSLTAGTEGLAGAQETQYF. CDR3 DNA sequence: TGTGCCAGCAGCCTAACTGCCGGGACCGAAGGACTAGCGGGAGCTCAAGAGACCCAGTACTTC.